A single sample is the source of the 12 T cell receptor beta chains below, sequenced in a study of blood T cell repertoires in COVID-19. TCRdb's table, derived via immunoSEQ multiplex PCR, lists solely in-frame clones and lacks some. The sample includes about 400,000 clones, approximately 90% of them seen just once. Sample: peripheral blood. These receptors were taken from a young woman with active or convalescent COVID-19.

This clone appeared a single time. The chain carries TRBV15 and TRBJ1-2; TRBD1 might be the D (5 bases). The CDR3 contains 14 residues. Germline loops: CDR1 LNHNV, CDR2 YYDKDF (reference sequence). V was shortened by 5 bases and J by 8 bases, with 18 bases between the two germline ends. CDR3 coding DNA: TGTGCCACCAGCGAGGAGCGGGGGAGGATAGGCTACACCTTC. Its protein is CATSEERGRIGYTF.

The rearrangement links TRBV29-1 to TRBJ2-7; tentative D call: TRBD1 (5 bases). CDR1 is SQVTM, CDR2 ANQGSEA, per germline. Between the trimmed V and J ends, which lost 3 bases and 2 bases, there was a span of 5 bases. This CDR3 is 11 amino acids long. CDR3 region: CSVETAYEQYF. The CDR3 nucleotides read TGCAGCGTTGAGACAGCCTACGAGCAGTACTTC.

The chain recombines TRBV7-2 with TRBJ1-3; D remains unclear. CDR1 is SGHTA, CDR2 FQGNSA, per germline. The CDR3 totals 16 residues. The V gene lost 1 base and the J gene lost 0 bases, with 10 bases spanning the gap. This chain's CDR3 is CASSLGSWSSGNTIYF. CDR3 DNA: TGTGCCAGCAGCTTAGGATCGTGGAGCTCTGGAAACACCATATATTTT. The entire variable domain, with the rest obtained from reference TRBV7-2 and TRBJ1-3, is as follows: GAGVSQSPSNKVTEKGKDVELRCDPISGHTALYWYRQSLGQGLEFLIYFQGNSAPDKSGLPSDRFSAERTGGSVSTLTIQRTQQEDSAVYLCASSLGSWSSGNTIYFGEGSWLTVV.

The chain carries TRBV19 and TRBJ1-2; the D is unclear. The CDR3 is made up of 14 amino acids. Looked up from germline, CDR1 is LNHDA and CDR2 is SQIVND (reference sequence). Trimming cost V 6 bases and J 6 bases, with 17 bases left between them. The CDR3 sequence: CASSHPPAQDGYTF. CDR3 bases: TGTGCCAGTAGCCACCCGCCGGCTCAGGATGGCTACACCTTC.

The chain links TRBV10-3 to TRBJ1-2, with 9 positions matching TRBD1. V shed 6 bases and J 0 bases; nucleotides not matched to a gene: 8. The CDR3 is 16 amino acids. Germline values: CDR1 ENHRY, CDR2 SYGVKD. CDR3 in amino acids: CAISPTGTGTNYGYTF. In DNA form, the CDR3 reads TGTGCCATCAGCCCTACCGGGACAGGGACTAACTATGGCTACACCTTC.

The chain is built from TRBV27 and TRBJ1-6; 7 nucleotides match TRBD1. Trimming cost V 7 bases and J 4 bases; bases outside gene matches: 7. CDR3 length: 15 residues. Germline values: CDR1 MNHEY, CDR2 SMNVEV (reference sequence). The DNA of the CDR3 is TGTGCCAGCAAATGGGACAGTAAATATAATTCACCCCTCCACTTT. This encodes CASKWDSKYNSPLHF.

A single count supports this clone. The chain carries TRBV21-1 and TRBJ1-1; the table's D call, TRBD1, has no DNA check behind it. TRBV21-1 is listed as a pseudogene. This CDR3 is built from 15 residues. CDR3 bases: TGTGCCAGCAGCAAAGATCTGTGGGGCCTCACTGAAGCTTTCTTT. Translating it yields CASSKDLWGLTEAFF.

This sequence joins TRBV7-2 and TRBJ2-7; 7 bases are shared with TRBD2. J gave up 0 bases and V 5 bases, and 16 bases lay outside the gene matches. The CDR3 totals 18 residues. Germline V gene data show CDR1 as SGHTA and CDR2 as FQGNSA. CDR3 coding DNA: TGTGCCAGCAGCACCCTGGGCCTGGGAGCGGGGAGCTCCTACGAGCAGTACTTC. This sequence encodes CASSTLGLGAGSSYEQYF. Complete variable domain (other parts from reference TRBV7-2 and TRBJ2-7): GAGVSQSPSNKVTEKGKDVELRCDPISGHTALYWYRQSLGQGLEFLIYFQGNSAPDKSGLPSDRFSAERTGGSVSTLTIQRTQQEDSAVYLCASSTLGLGAGSSYEQYFGPGTRLTVT.

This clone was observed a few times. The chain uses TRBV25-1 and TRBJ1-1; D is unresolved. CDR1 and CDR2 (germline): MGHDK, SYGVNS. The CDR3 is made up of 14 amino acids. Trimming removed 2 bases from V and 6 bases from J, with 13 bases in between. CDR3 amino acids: CASSENGDIPEAFF. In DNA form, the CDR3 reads TGTGCCAGCAGTGAAAACGGGGATATCCCTGAAGCTTTCTTT.

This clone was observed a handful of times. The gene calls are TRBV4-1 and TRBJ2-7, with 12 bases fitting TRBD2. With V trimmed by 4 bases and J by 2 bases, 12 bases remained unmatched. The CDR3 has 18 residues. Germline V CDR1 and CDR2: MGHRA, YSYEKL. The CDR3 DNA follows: TGCGCCAGCAGCCGAGGGGCCCATCGACTAGCGGGGGCCTACGAGCAGTACTTC. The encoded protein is CASSRGAHRLAGAYEQYF.

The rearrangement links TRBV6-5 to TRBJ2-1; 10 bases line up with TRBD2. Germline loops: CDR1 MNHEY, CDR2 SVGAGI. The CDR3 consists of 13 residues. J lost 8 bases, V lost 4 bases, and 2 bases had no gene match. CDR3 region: CASSLAGGDEQFF. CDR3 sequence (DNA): TGTGCCAGCAGTTTAGCGGGAGGCGATGAGCAGTTCTTC.

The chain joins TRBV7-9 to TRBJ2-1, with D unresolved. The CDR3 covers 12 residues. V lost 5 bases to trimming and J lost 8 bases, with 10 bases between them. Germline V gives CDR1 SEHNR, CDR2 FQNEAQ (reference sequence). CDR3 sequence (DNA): TGTGCCAGCAGCCCCCGCACAGATGAGCAGTTCTTC. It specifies CASSPRTDEQFF. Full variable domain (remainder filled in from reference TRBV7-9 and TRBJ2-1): DTGVSQNPRHKITKRGQNVTFRCDPISEHNRLYWYRQTLGQGPEFLTYFQNEAQLEKSRLLSDRFSAERPKGSFSTLEIQRTEQGDSAMYLCASSPRTDEQFFGPGTRLTVL.